These 24 T cell receptor beta chains were all obtained from the same sample, sequenced in a study of blood T cells in healthy people across ages. Primed by a sample-barcoded 5' primer and a J-beta primer mix, a second PCR proceeded for about 6 to 11 cycles. TCRdb re-called the 5' RACE reads with MiXCR, one entry per CDR3 protein. The sample includes some 900,000 distinct CDR3 sequences, 48% of them seen just once. Specimen: blood. The receptor set was obtained from a man younger than 45 in good health.

The chain uses TRBV27 and TRBJ2-2; 8 nucleotides match TRBD1. Germline V CDR1 and CDR2: MNHEY, SMNVEV (reference sequence). This CDR3 comprises 16 residues. V lost 6 bases and J lost 2; bases outside the gene matches: 8. CDR3 protein: CASSPRGQGNTGELFF. The CDR3 nucleotides read TGTGCCAGCAGCCCCCGAGGACAGGGTAACACCGGGGAGCTGTTTTTT.

The sample holds many counts of this clonotype. This chain uses TRBV5-1 with TRBJ1-5; D unresolved. There are 13 residues in the CDR3. The V gene's germline CDR1 is SGHRS and CDR2 YFSETQ. Trimming took 7 bases from V and 4 from J, leaving 12 bases between them. The CDR3 DNA is TGCGCCAGCCGCCTAGCCTTAAATCAGCCCCAGCATTTT. Protein: CASRLALNQPQHF.

This clonotype was seen a few times. The genes are TRBV6-1 and TRBJ1-2; the D gene is possibly TRBD1 (5 bases). V was cut by 4 bases and J by 7 bases, with 7 bases left in between. CDR1 is MNHNS and CDR2 is SASEGT in the germline V gene. This CDR3 is built from 11 residues. The DNA for the CDR3 is TGTGCCAGCAGTGCCGGGGGTGGCTACACCTTC. Protein sequence: CASSAGGGYTF.

This chain links TRBV15 with TRBJ1-2, with TRBD1 matching over 7 bases. Germline trimming cut 1 base from V and 6 bases from J; bases unmatched to any gene: 5. Per the germline V gene, CDR1 is LNHNV and CDR2 is YYDKDF (reference sequence). The CDR3 spans 14 residues. The CDR3 region has the DNA TGTGCCACCAGCAGAGGGAGGGGGCAAGATGGCTACACCTTC. Translated: CATSRGRGQDGYTF.

This clonotype has only a few counts. The rearrangement joins TRBV28 to TRBJ2-3; possibly TRBD1 or TRBD2 for D (5 bases each). V lost 2 bases and J lost 3, with 12 bases in between. CDR3 length: 15 amino acids. Germline CDR1 is MDHEN and CDR2 is SYDVKM. In DNA form, the CDR3 reads TGTGCCAGCAGTTTAATTGGGACGGGAACAGATACGCAGTATTTT. It translates to CASSLIGTGTDTQYF. The variable domain in full, completed from reference TRBV28 and TRBJ2-3, reads DVKVTQSSRYLVKRTGEKVFLECVQDMDHENMFWYRQDPGLGLRLIYFSYDVKMKEKGDIPEGYSVSREKKERFSLILESASTNQTSMYLCASSLIGTGTDTQYFGPGTRLTVL.

This clonotype appeared a few times. The chain is built from TRBV27 and TRBJ1-6; tentatively, D is TRBD1 (5 bases). The V gene's germline CDR1 is MNHEY and CDR2 SMNVEV (reference sequence). The CDR3 runs 14 residues. Trimming took off 6 bases at V and 3 bases at J, with 9 bases between the two ends. CDR3 residues: CASSGGGYNSPLHF. As DNA, the CDR3 is TGTGCCAGCAGCGGCGGGGGCTATAATTCACCCCTCCACTTT.

This clonotype was counted between two and nine times. This chain links TRBV9 with TRBJ2-4, with D perhaps TRBD1 (6 bases). V lost 2 bases to trimming and J lost 0 bases, with 9 bases between them. From germline, CDR1 is SGDLS and CDR2 YYNGEE. The CDR3 has 15 amino acids. The CDR3 sequence is CASSVTGVAKNIQYF. The CDR3 nucleotides read TGTGCCAGCAGCGTGACAGGCGTAGCCAAAAACATTCAGTACTTC.

The rearrangement links TRBV20-1 to TRBJ2-5; 7 bases map to TRBD1. V trimming: 7 bases; J trimming: 2 bases; junction bases outside the gene matches: 4. Germline V gene sequence: CDR1 DFQATT, CDR2 SNEGSKA (reference sequence). CDR3 length: 12 amino acids. The chain's CDR3 is CSGQGGQETQYF. The CDR3 coding sequence is TGCAGTGGACAGGGCGGGCAAGAGACCCAGTACTTC.

The rearrangement links TRBV29-1 to TRBJ1-1; D is possibly TRBD1 (6 bases). The CDR3 sequence is 11 residues long. The germline CDR1 and CDR2 sequences are SQVTM and ANQGSEA. With 8 bases removed from V and 7 bases from J, the gap between germline ends came to 14 bases. The DNA for the CDR3 is TGCAGCTTCGGGGGGGGCAGTGAAGCTTTCTTT. This translates into CSFGGGSEAFF.

The table lists this clonotype with a count of one. The chain uses TRBV9 and TRBJ2-3, with 13 positions matching TRBD2. V trimming: 3 bases; J trimming: 2 bases; junction bases outside the gene matches: 6. The germline V gene encodes CDR1 SGDLS and CDR2 YYNGEE. The CDR3 has 17 residues. Written as DNA, the CDR3 is TGTGCCAGCAGCGGGGGGACTAGCGGGGCCACCACAGATACGCAGTATTTT. Its protein is CASSGGTSGATTDTQYF.

This clonotype appeared many times. The chain is built from TRBV7-9 and TRBJ1-2; TRBD1 agrees at 7 bases. The V gene end was trimmed by 0 bases and the J gene end by 8 bases; junction bases not matched to a gene: 3. The germline CDR1 and CDR2 sequences are SEHNR and FQNEAQ (reference sequence). The CDR3 contains 13 residues. Here the CDR3 reads CASSLAGGRGYTF. In DNA, the CDR3 is TGTGCCAGCAGCTTAGCAGGGGGCAGAGGCTACACCTTC.

The chain recombines TRBV4-3 with TRBJ2-5, with D perhaps TRBD1 or TRBD2 (6 bases each). The DNA end is more similar to TRBJ2-7, so the J call may be wrong. The V gene's germline CDR1 is LGHNA and CDR2 YSLEER. The length of the CDR3 is 16 residues. CDR3 loop: CASSQEGGASVYEQYF. The CDR3 nucleotides are TGCGCCAGCAGCCAAGAGGGGGGCGCTAGTGTCTACGAGCAGTACTTC.

V usage is TRBV12-3 or TRBV12-4 and J usage is TRBJ2-5; D gene unclear. The CDR3 sequence is 14 residues long. V lost 3 bases, J lost 1 base, and 9 bases lay in between. In DNA, the CDR3 is TGTGCCAGCAGTTTGGTTCTCTTCCAAGAGACCCAGTACTTC. It codes for CASSLVLFQETQYF.

The rearrangement links TRBV6-6 to TRBJ1-1, with D hard to call. The V end lost 5 bases, the J end lost 9 bases, and 19 bases lay between the germline ends. The CDR3 runs to 14 residues. CDR1 and CDR2 (germline): MNHNY, SVGAGI (reference sequence). CDR3 loop: CASSQTQRNLQAFF. The CDR3 nucleotides read TGTGCCAGCAGTCAGACCCAGCGGAATTTGCAAGCTTTCTTT.

This clonotype was detected only a few times. The chain employs TRBV7-9 and TRBJ2-5; D might be TRBD1 (6 bases). The CDR3 sequence is 14 residues long. CDR1 SEHNR and CDR2 FQNEAQ come from the germline V gene (reference sequence). V was clipped by 4 bases and J by 11 bases, with 20 bases between them. CDR3 coding DNA: TGTGCCAGCAGCTCGGGACATGCCGTATATGAGCAGTACTTC. Translating gives CASSSGHAVYEQYF.

The chain recombines TRBV27 with TRBJ2-1, with 7 positions matching TRBD2. J was trimmed by 10 bases and V by 4 bases; bases with no gene match: 10. Germline V CDR1 and CDR2: MNHEY, SMNVEV (reference sequence). The CDR3 runs to 14 residues. CDR3 amino acids: CASSSRGEPYEQFF. In nucleotides, the CDR3 is TGTGCCAGCAGTTCACGGGGGGAACCCTACGAGCAGTTCTTC.

V and J are TRBV29-1 and TRBJ2-1; D not certain. The CDR3 covers 13 residues. Trimming took off 2 bases at V and 7 bases at J, with 12 bases between the two ends. In germline, CDR1 is SQVTM, CDR2 ANQGSEA. DNA for the CDR3: TGCAGCGTTGAACCTTCGGCTTGGAATGAGCAGTTCTTC. Translating it yields CSVEPSAWNEQFF.

This clonotype was counted between two and nine times. The chain recombines TRBV5-6 with TRBJ2-3; 8 bases align to TRBD2. V lost 6 bases, J lost 5 bases, and 14 bases stayed unmatched. Germline V gives CDR1 SGHDT, CDR2 YYEEEE. The CDR3 contains 16 residues. CDR3 nucleotides: TGTGCCAGCACCCTTGGCCGGGGGGGACGGATAGATACGCAGTATTTT. This encodes CASTLGRGGRIDTQYF.

V is TRBV20-1 and J is TRBJ2-3; the D gene is possibly TRBD1 (6 bases). Between the trimmed V and J ends, which lost 0 bases and 3 bases, there was a span of 13 bases. Looked up from germline, CDR1 is DFQATT and CDR2 is SNEGSKA (reference sequence). The CDR3 loop spans 15 amino acids. The CDR3 loop is CSARDPPQGTDTQYF. CDR3 bases: TGCAGTGCTAGAGACCCCCCTCAGGGGACAGATACGCAGTATTTT.

This clonotype occurred a few times. The rearrangement links TRBV7-2 to TRBJ1-4; 8 nucleotides match TRBD1. Germline CDR1 SGHTA, CDR2 FQGNSA. This CDR3 contains 15 residues. Germline trimming cut 6 bases from V and 8 bases from J; bases unmatched to any gene: 11. The chain's CDR3 is CASSFTGGKGEKLFF. The CDR3, as DNA: TGTGCCAGCAGTTTTACAGGGGGGAAGGGGGAAAAACTGTTTTTT. Based on the CDR3 plus reference TRBV7-2 and TRBJ1-4, the full variable domain is GAGVSQSPSNKVTEKGKDVELRCDPISGHTALYWYRQSLGQGLEFLIYFQGNSAPDKSGLPSDRFSAERTGGSVSTLTIQRTQQEDSAVYLCASSFTGGKGEKLFFGSGTQLSVL.

This clonotype was seen repeatedly, ten times or more. The V call is TRBV2, the J call TRBJ2-3; 9 bases are shared with TRBD2. The junction had 5 bases not matched to a gene; V was cut back by 2 bases and J by 5 bases. Germline V CDR1 and CDR2: SNHLY, FYNNEI. CDR3 size: 15 residues. The CDR3 sequence: CASSERRGGLDTQYF. As DNA, the CDR3 is TGTGCCAGCAGTGAAAGGCGGGGGGGGTTAGATACGCAGTATTTT. The entire variable domain, with the rest obtained from reference TRBV2 and TRBJ2-3, is as follows: EPEVTQTPSHQVTQMGQEVILRCVPISNHLYFYWYRQILGQKVEFLVSFYNNEISEKSEIFDDQFSVERPDGSNFTLKIRSTKLEDSAMYFCASSERRGGLDTQYFGPGTRLTVL.

In the case of this clonotype: The junction does not match germline at one end; this may be a read error. V gene TRBV4-2 combines with J gene TRBJ2-1, with D perhaps matching TRBD1 (5 bases). CDR1 is LGHNA, CDR2 YNFKEQ, per germline. The CDR3 runs 19 residues. CDR3 nucleotide sequence: TGTGCCAGCAGCCAAGCACAGGTTCTTACGGTGAGCTCCTACAATGGGCAGTTCTTC. Its translation: CASSQAQVLTVSSYNGQFF.

The V gene is TRBV2, the J gene TRBJ1-1; D might be TRBD1 (5 bases). The V gene's germline CDR1 is SNHLY and CDR2 FYNNEI. The CDR3 runs 15 residues. Trimming left V 6 bases short and J 6 bases short, with 20 bases between. CDR3 region: CASSLGGTLGAEAFF. The CDR3, as DNA: TGTGCCAGCAGCCTCGGGGGGACCCTTGGGGCTGAAGCTTTCTTT.

The chain combines TRBV4-1 with TRBJ1-3; possibly TRBD1 for D (5 bases). The germline V gene encodes CDR1 MGHRA and CDR2 YSYEKL. The germline V and J ends were trimmed by 2 bases and 4 bases, with 15 bases remaining between them. There are 16 residues in the CDR3. The CDR3 region has the DNA TGCGCCAGCAGCCAAAGGGGCCGTCTTGGCGGAAACACCATATATTTT. Protein: CASSQRGRLGGNTIYF.